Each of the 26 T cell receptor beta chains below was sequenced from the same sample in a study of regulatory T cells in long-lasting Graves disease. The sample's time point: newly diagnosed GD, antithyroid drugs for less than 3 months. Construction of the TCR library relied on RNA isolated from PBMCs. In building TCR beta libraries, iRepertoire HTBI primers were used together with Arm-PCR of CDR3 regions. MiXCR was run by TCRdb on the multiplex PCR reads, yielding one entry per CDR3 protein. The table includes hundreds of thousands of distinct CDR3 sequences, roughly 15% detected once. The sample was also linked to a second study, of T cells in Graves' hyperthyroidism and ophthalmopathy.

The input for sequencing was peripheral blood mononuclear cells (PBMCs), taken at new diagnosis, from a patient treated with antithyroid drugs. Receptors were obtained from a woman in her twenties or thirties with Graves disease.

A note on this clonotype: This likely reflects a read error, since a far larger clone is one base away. CDR3 region: CASSRDRAGETRYF. The CDR3 DNA is TGTGCCAGCAGCCGGGACAGGGCGGGGGAGACCCGGTACTTC. V and J are TRBV7-3 and TRBJ2-5; 9 nucleotides align to TRBD1. The CDR3 is 14 amino acids. The germline CDR1 and CDR2 sequences are SGHTA and FQGTGA.

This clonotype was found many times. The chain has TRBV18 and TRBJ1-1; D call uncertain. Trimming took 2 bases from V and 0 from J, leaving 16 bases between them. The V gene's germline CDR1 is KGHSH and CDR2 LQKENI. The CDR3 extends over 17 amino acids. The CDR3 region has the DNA TGTGCCAGCTCACCAAGATATAACGGAGGGATGAACACTGAAGCTTTCTTT. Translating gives CASSPRYNGGMNTEAFF.

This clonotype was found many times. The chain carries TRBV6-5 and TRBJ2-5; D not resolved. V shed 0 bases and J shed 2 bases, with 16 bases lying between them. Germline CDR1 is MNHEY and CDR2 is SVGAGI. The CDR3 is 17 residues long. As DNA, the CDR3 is TGTGCCAGCAGTTACTCCGCTAGGTCGCAGTTACAAGAGACCCAGTACTTC. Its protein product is CASSYSARSQLQETQYF.

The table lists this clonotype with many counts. CDR3 residues: CAISEGVPNYEQYF. In DNA form, the CDR3 reads TGTGCCATCAGTGAAGGGGTCCCGAACTACGAGCAGTACTTC. This chain joins TRBV10-3 and TRBJ2-7; possibly TRBD1 for D (5 bases). The V gene's germline CDR1 is ENHRY and CDR2 SYGVKD. V gave up 3 bases and J gave up 3 bases, with 12 bases separating them. CDR3 length: 14 amino acids.

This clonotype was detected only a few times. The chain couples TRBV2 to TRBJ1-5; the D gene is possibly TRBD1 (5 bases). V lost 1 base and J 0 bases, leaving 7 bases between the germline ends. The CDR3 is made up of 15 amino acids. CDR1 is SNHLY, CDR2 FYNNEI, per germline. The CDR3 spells CASSEEGYSNQPQHF. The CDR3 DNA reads TGTGCCAGCAGTGAAGAGGGGTATAGCAATCAGCCCCAGCATTTT.

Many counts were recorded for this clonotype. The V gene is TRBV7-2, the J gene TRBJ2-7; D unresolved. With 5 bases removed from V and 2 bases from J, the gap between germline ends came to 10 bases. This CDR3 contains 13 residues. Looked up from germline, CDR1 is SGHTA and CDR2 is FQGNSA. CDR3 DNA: TGTGCCAGCAGCATCACCTCCGCCTACGAGCAGTACTTC. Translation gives CASSITSAYEQYF.

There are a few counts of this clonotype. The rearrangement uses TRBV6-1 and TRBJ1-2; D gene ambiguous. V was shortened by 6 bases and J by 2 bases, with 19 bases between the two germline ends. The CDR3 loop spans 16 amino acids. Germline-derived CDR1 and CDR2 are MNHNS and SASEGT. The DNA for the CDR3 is TGTGCCAGCAGATCTCTCCTCCCCACTGGAAACTATGGCTACACCTTC. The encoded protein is CASRSLLPTGNYGYTF.

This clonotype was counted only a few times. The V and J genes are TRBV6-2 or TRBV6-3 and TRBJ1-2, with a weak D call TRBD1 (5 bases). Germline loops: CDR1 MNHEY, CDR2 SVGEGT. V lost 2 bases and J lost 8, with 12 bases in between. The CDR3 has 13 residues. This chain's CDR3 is CASSYDSSIGYTF. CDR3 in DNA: TGTGCCAGCAGTTACGACAGCAGTATCGGCTACACCTTC.

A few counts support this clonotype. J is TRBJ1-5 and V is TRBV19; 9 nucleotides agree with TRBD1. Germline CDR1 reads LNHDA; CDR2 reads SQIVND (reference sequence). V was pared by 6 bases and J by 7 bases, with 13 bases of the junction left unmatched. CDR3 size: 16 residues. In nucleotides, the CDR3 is TGTGCCAGTAGGGGAAGGGGACAGGGTGTAGGCCAGCCCCAGCATTTT. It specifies CASRGRGQGVGQPQHF.

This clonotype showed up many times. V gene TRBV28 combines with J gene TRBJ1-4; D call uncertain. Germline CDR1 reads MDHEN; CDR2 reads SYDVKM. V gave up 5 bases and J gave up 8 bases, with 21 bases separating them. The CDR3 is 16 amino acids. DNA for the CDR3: TGTGCCAGCAGTGCCCCCGGTGGGGTGGGTCAGGAAAAACTGTTTTTT. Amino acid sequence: CASSAPGGVGQEKLFF.

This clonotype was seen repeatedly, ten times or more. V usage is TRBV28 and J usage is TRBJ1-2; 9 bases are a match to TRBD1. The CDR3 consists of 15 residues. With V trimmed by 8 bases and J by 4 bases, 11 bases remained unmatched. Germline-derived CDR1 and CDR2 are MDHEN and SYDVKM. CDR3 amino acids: CASRGQGPTLYGYTF. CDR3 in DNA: TGTGCCAGCCGCGGACAGGGGCCCACCCTCTATGGCTACACCTTC.

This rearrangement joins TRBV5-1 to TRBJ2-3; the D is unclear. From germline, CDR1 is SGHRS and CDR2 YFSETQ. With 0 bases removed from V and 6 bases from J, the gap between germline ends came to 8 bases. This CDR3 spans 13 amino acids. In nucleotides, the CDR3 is TGCGCCAGCAGCTTGGGGGCGCGCGATACGCAGTATTTT. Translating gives CASSLGARDTQYF.

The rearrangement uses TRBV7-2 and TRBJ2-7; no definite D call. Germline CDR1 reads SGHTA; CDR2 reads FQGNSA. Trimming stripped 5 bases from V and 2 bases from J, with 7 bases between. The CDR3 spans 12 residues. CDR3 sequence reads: CASSMTAYEQYF. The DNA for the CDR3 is TGTGCCAGCAGCATGACTGCCTACGAGCAGTACTTC.

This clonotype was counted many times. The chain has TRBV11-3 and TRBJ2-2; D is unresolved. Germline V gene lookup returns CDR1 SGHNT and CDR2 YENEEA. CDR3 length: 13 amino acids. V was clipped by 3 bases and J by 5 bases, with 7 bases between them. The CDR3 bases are TGTGCCAGCAGCTTTGTGACGACCGGGGAGCTGTTTTTT. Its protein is CASSFVTTGELFF. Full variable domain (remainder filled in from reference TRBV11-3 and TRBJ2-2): EAGVVQSPRYKIIEKKQPVAFWCNPISGHNTLYWYLQNLGQGPELLIRYENEEAVDDSQLPKDRFSAERLKGVDSTLKIQPAELGDSAVYLCASSFVTTGELFFGEGSRLTVL.

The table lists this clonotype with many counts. CDR3 sequence reads: CASSLTSGAVYNEQFF. The CDR3 nucleotides are TGTGCCAGCAGCCTGACTAGCGGGGCCGTTTACAATGAGCAGTTCTTC. The chain carries TRBV7-2 and TRBJ2-1; TRBD2 matches at 11 bases. The germline V gene has CDR1 SGHTA and CDR2 FQGNSA. The CDR3 contains 16 residues. With 5 bases clipped from V and 4 bases from J, the junction kept 7 bases outside the gene matches.

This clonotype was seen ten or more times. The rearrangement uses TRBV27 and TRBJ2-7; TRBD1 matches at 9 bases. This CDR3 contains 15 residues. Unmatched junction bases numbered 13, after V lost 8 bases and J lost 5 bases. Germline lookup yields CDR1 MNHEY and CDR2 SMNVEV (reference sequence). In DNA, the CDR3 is TGTGCCAGCCGTCAAAGCGGGACAGGGCGCCACGAGCAGTACTTC. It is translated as CASRQSGTGRHEQYF.

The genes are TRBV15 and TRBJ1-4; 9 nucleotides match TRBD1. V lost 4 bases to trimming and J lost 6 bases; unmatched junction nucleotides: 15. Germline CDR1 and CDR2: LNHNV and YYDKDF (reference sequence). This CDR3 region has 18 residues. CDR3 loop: CATSILSTPGQGYEKLFF. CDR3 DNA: TGTGCCACCAGCATCCTCTCAACACCGGGACAGGGATATGAAAAACTGTTTTTT.

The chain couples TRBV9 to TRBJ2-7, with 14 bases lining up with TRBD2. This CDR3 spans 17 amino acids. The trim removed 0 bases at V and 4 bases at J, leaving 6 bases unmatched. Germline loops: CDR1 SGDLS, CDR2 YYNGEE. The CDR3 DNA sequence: TGTGCCAGCAGCGTAGCCCCGGGACTAGCGGGAGAGTACGAGCAGTACTTC. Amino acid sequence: CASSVAPGLAGEYEQYF.

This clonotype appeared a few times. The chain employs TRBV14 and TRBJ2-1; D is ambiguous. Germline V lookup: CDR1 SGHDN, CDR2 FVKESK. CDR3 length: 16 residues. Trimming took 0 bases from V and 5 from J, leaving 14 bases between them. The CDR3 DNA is TGTGCCAGCAGCCAAGATTGGGCTAGAAGCCACAATGAGCAGTTCTTC. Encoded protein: CASSQDWARSHNEQFF. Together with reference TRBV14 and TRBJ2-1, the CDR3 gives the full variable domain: EAGVTQFPSHSVIEKGQTVTLRCDPISGHDNLYWYRRVMGKEIKFLLHFVKESKQDESGMPNNRFLAERTGGTYSTLKVQPAELEDSGVYFCASSQDWARSHNEQFFGPGTRLTVL.

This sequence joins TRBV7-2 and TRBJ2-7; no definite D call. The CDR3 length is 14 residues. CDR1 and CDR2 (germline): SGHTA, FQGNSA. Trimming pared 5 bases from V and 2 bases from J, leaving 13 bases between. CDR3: CASSKLTVTYEQYF. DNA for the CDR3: TGTGCCAGCAGCAAACTCACAGTTACCTACGAGCAGTACTTC.

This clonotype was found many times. The CDR3 bases are TGTGCCAGCAGACGGACTAGCGGAGAGTACAATGAGCAGTTCTTC. Translating it yields CASRRTSGEYNEQFF. This sequence joins TRBV28 and TRBJ2-1; 10 bases fit TRBD2. Losses at the gene ends were 6 bases for V and 4 bases for J; bases not matched to a gene: 6. The V gene's germline CDR1 is MDHEN and CDR2 SYDVKM. The CDR3 spans 15 residues.

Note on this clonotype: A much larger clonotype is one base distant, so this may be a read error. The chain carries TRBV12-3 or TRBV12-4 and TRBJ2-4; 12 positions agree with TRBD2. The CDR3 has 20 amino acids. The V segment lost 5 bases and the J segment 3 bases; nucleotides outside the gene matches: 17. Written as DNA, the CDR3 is TGTGCCAGCAGTCCCGCCATCGGGACTAGCGGGCACAAAGTCAAAAACATTCAGTACTTC. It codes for CASSPAIGTSGHKVKNIQYF.

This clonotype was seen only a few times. Here the CDR3 DNA reads TGTGCCAGCAGCTTGGGACCCTGGGGAGCAACTAATGAAAAACTGTTTTTT. Protein: CASSLGPWGATNEKLFF. The rearrangement links TRBV5-5 to TRBJ1-4; D call uncertain. Germline-derived CDR1 and CDR2 are SGHKS and YYEKEE (reference sequence). V dropped 0 bases and J dropped 0 bases, with 12 bases sitting between them. This CDR3 region has 17 residues.

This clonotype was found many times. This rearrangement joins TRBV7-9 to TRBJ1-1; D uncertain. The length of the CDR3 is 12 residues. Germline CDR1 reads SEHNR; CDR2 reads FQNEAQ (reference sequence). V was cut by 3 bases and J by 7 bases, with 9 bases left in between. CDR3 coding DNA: TGTGCCAGCAGCTTCGGAAACGGTGAAGCTTTCTTT. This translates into CASSFGNGEAFF.

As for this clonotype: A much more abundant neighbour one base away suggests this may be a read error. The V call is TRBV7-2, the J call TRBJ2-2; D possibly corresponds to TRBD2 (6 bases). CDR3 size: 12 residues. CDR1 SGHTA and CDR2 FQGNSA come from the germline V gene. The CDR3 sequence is CASSGGIGGLFF. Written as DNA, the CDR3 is TGTGCCAGCAGCGGAGGGATCGGGGGGCTGTTTTTT.

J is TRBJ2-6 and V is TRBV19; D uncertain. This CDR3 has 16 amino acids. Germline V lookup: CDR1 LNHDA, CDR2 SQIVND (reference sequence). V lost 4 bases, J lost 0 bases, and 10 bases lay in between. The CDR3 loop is CASSKQLISGANVLTF. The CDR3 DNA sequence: TGTGCCAGTAGTAAACAGTTAATCTCTGGGGCCAACGTCCTGACTTTC. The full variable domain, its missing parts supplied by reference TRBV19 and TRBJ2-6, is DGGITQSPKYLFRKEGQNVTLSCEQNLNHDAMYWYRQDPGQGLRLIYYSQIVNDFQKGDIAEGYSVSREKKESFPLTVTSAQKNPTAFYLCASSKQLISGANVLTFGAGSRLTVL.